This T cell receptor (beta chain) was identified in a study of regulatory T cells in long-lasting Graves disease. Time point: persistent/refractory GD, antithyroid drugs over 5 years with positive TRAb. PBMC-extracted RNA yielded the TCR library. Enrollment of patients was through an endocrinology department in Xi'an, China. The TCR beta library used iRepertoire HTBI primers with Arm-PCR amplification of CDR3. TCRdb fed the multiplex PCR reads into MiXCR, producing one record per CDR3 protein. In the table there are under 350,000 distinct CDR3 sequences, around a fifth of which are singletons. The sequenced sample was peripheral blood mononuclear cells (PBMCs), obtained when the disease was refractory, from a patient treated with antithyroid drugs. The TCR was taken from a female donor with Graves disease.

CDR3 amino acids: CASSPGLGPGELFF. The CDR3 bases are TGTGCCAGCAGTCCGGGACTAGGTCCCGGGGAGCTGTTTTTT. The chain couples TRBV11-2 to TRBJ2-2; 8 bases align to TRBD2. Germline V CDR1 and CDR2: SGHAT, FQNNGV. After removal of 6 bases from V and 6 bases from J, the junction contained 6 bases not matched to a gene. The CDR3 loop spans 14 amino acids.